This T cell receptor beta chain was identified during a study of T-cell reconstitution after alpha-beta-depleted transplantation in children. Unique molecular identifiers were incorporated into the prepared TCRbeta library. TCRdb independently ran MiXCR on the PCR reads; one entry per CDR3 protein. The sample has 150,000 to 200,000 distinct CDR3 sequences, 14% to 15% seen once. Trimming pared 1 base from V and 8 bases from J, leaving 10 bases between. This CDR3 is 14 amino acids long. The germline CDR1 and CDR2 sequences are SGHRS and YFSETQ. This clonotype appeared many times. The source material was PBMCs from the stem cell graft donor, sampled from the stem cell graft. The chain joins TRBV5-1 to TRBJ1-6; TRBD1 is a possible D gene (5 bases). This TCR derives from a human donor who donated a stem cell graft to a child with acute lymphoblastic leukemia. In DNA form, the CDR3 reads TGCGCCAGCAGCTTGAACGGGGCTGATTCACCCCTCCACTTT. Its protein is CASSLNGADSPLHF.